This T cell receptor beta chain was found in a study of T cells in Graves' hyperthyroidism and ophthalmopathy. On the study more broadly: Peripheral blood was obtained at initial diagnosis, preceding any treatment. General observations from the study: The model foresaw ophthalmopathy a median roughly 6 months prior to onset. Most expanded thyroid clonotypes above 0.001 also appeared in blood.

What was amplified from RNA transcripts were TCR beta CDR3 regions. Primed by the HTBI set, a first-round RT-PCR was run on the TCR CDR3. Using its own MiXCR run on the multiplex PCR reads, TCRdb lists one record per CDR3 protein. This sample yields 490,000 or so distinct CDR3 sequences, of which about 20% are seen a single time; around 47% belongs to the top ten. This clonotype turned up a few times. As yet, its antigen is unknown. The CDR3 is 15 amino acids. Looked up from germline, CDR1 is SGDLS and CDR2 is YYNGEE. V trimming: 3 bases; J trimming: 4 bases; junction bases outside the gene matches: 7.

This TCR came from a woman aged 65 to 85 with Graves' ophthalmopathy. V and J are TRBV9 and TRBJ2-1; 7 bases are a match to TRBD2. Sequencing input: blood. The CDR3 coding sequence is TGTGCCAGCAGCGCGGGGGGAGCGCGATACAATGAGCAGTTCTTC. Protein: CASSAGGARYNEQFF. Full variable domain (remainder filled in from reference TRBV9 and TRBJ2-1): DSGVTQTPKHLITATGQRVTLRCSPRSGDLSVYWYQQSLDQGLQFLIQYYNGEERAKGNILERFSAQQFPDLHSELNLSSLELGDSALYFCASSAGGARYNEQFFGPGTRLTVL.